The subject of this entry is one T cell receptor beta chain. The clone's antigen remains unknown. No much larger clone is present one base from it, and per-base qualities are unavailable. The data originate from a study of Ad26.COV2.S vaccination and SARS-CoV-2 variants (dated by TCRdb to 2020 to 2023). For the study in its entirety: Sequencing of the TCRbeta repertoire served to evaluate the specificity and breadth of SARS-CoV-2-reactive T cell receptors following Ad26.COV2.S vaccination. The TCR-sequenced set comprised around 30 samples: some 19 Ad26.COV2.S vaccine recipients, 5 placebo recipients and 8 SARS-CoV-2 convalescent individuals. Study-level results and caveats: According to the authors, total T cell responses may have been underestimated by the TCR breadth and depth analyses. After vaccination, spike-specific CD8+ and CD4+ T cell responses were reported to show substantial breadth. Compared with placebo recipients, Ad26.COV2.S recipients showed higher spike-specific TCR breadth (P = 0.0014). Comparable non-spike TCR breadth was observed between vaccine and placebo recipients, consistent with only spike being contained in the vaccine.

CDR3 length: 13 amino acids, cysteine to phenylalanine. Only the CDR3 portion is preserved as DNA: 39 bases, with reading frame beginning at the first base. CDR1 and CDR2 are read off the germline V gene (reference sequence) as LNHDA and SQIVND. The trim is 6 bases for V and 1 base for J, with a gap of 7 bases between the germline ends. TCRbeta CDR3 regions were sequenced with the immunoSEQ Assay. After extraction, genomic DNA underwent amplification by bias-controlled multiplex PCR, followed by high-throughput sequencing. The study's processing was this. To quantify the absolute abundance of each unique TCRbeta CDR3 region, sequences were collapsed and filtered. Usable DNA was measured by amplifying reference genes present in all nucleated cells, and TCRbeta template counts were normalized to that usable DNA to estimate T cell fraction. Repertoire TCRs were annotated as SARS-CoV-2-specific when V gene, CDR3 amino acid sequence and J gene were exactly matched to a known reactive TCR set. The reference SARS-CoV-2 TCR set was obtained from MIRA and was filtered for enrichment in COVID-19-positive ImmuneCODE repertoires, whereby public or cross-reactive TCRs were removed. Drawing on the MIRA antigens, annotated TCRs were analysed further at the level of specific ORF or position within ORF. Breadth was defined as the number of annotated unique rearrangements divided by the total number of unique productive rearrangements, and depth was defined as the summed frequency of the annotated unique rearrangements. Two-sided Wilcoxon rank-sum tests were used to compare TCR breadth between groups. TCRdb took this table from immuneACCESS and kept in-frame rearrangements with V and J called. Such tables lack part of the clones; where checked against another copy, unresolved V genes explain under half of the gap, and the rest is unexplained. V, J and clone size reflect that table, while D and trimming were determined from the DNA. Counted in this sample were around 350,000 clones; under 95% of them appeared once. Roughly 3.9% of the sample is held by the ten biggest clonotypes.

Read against the paper, the sample's time point label means: individuals recovered from natural SARS-CoV-2 infection. The source is a human donor who had recovered from COVID-19. The sample consisted of peripheral blood, taken after recovery from COVID-19. Recombination joined TRBV19 with TRBJ1-5; the D gene cannot be named for sure. The CDR3 region has the sequence CASRTNSNQPQHF. DNA sequence: TGTGCCAGTAGAACAAACAGCAATCAGCCCCAGCATTTT.